The 21 T cell receptor beta chains presented below share a single source sample, sequenced in a study of CD8+CD57+ T cells in acquired aplastic anemia. The authors sequenced patients whose flow cytometry had shown CD8+CD57+ cell expansion. Genomic DNA provided the template from which TCR beta VDJ and CDR3 profiles were obtained. TCRdb passed the reads through MiXCR, listing each CDR3 protein once. The profile shows around 200,000 distinct CDR3 sequences, approximately 48% of them singletons. The material sequenced was sorted CD4+, CD8+, or CD8+CD57+ T cells (not recorded which) from PBMCs. These receptors all come from a human donor with aplastic anemia.

This clonotype has at least ten counts. The chain has TRBV20-1 and TRBJ1-4; D is perhaps TRBD1 (5 bases). CDR1 is DFQATT, CDR2 SNEGSKA, per germline (reference sequence). V lost 6 bases and J lost 5, with 13 bases in between. The CDR3 totals 13 residues. The CDR3 DNA sequence: TGCAGTGCGGAACCCGCAGGGAATGAAAAACTGTTTTTT. This encodes CSAEPAGNEKLFF.

The chain recombines TRBV25-1 with TRBJ2-3; TRBD2 is a possible D gene (7 bases). The V gene's germline CDR1 is MGHDK and CDR2 SYGVNS. Trimming left V 4 bases short and J 4 bases short, with 15 bases between. The CDR3 loop spans 15 amino acids. The chain's CDR3 is CASSGRGGQADTQYF. Written as DNA, the CDR3 is TGTGCCAGCAGTGGGAGGGGGGGCCAGGCAGATACGCAGTATTTT.

The V gene is TRBV27, the J gene TRBJ1-1; D ambiguous. This CDR3 comprises 14 residues. Germline V gives CDR1 MNHEY, CDR2 SMNVEV (reference sequence). The V end lost 8 bases, the J end lost 6 bases, and 19 bases lay between the germline ends. CDR3 coding DNA: TGTGCCAGCCCGCTTACAACAGTTGTTGCTGAAGCTTTCTTT. As protein: CASPLTTVVAEAFF.

The CDR3 DNA reads TGTGCCAGCAGCTTAGTACCTCGGGCATACGAGCAGTACTTC. Translated: CASSLVPRAYEQYF. V and J are TRBV7-6 and TRBJ2-7; no definite D call. The V gene's germline CDR1 is SGHVS and CDR2 FNYEAQ. V lost 1 base to trimming and J lost 4 bases, with 11 bases between them. This CDR3 has 14 amino acids. The full variable domain, its missing parts supplied by reference TRBV7-6 and TRBJ2-7, is GAGVSQSPRYKVTKRGQDVALRCDPISGHVSLYWYRQALGQGPEFLTYFNYEAQQDKSGLPNDRFSAERPEGSISTLTIQRTEQRDSAMYRCASSLVPRAYEQYFGPGTRLTVT.

This clonotype appeared once. The conserved final phenylalanine or tryptophan is absent from the CDR3, which likely points to a read error. This chain connects TRBV20-1 to TRBJ1-5; 7 positions match TRBD1. The CDR3 sequence is 15 residues long. Germline CDR1 reads DFQATT; CDR2 reads SNEGSKA (reference sequence). The V gene end was trimmed by 4 bases and the J gene end by 2 bases; junction bases not matched to a gene: 8. CDR3 nucleotide sequence: TGCAGTGCTACCCAGGGGAGGGGGCGCAATCAGCCCCAGCATCTC. It is translated as CSATQGRGRNQPQHL.

This clonotype was seen ten or more times. The V and J genes are TRBV24-1 and TRBJ2-3; 11 bases match TRBD2. This CDR3 region has 15 residues. V gave up 3 bases and J gave up 9 bases; unmatched junction bases: 7. Germline V CDR1 and CDR2: KGHDR, SFDVKD. For the CDR3, the DNA is TGTGCCACCAGTGATCCAACTAGCGGGGGACTCACGCAGTATTTT. Translation gives CATSDPTSGGLTQYF.

V and J are TRBV19 and TRBJ1-4, with D perhaps matching TRBD1 (6 bases). The CDR3 has 15 residues. Germline values: CDR1 LNHDA, CDR2 SQIVND (reference sequence). Deletions cut 3 bases from V and 7 bases from J, with 15 bases between. The CDR3 region is CASSIPTGRPEKLFF. The CDR3, as DNA: TGTGCCAGTAGTATTCCTACAGGGAGGCCTGAAAAACTGTTTTTT.

The gene calls are TRBV7-9 and TRBJ1-6, with D hard to call. CDR1 is SEHNR, CDR2 FQNEAQ, per germline (reference sequence). Trimming pared 5 bases from V and 10 bases from J, leaving 15 bases between. The CDR3 covers 14 residues. This CDR3 reads CASSPSALGSPLHF. CDR3 DNA sequence: TGTGCCAGCAGCCCATCGGCCCTTGGCTCACCCCTCCACTTT.

The genes are TRBV19 and TRBJ2-5; possibly TRBD1 or TRBD2 for D (6 bases each). CDR3 length equals 13 residues. Germline CDR1 reads LNHDA; CDR2 reads SQIVND (reference sequence). V shed 6 bases and J shed 2 bases, with 10 bases lying between them. DNA of the CDR3: TGTGCCAGTAGCGGGGGCCGGCAAGAGACCCAGTACTTC. Amino acids: CASSGGRQETQYF.

The chain recombines TRBV24-1 with TRBJ2-1; tentatively, D is TRBD2 (5 bases). Germline V gives CDR1 KGHDR, CDR2 SFDVKD. The CDR3 sequence is 16 residues long. V gave up 5 bases and J gave up 0 bases, with 13 bases separating them. CDR3 residues: CATSGVDSSSYNEQFF. CDR3 DNA sequence: TGTGCCACCAGTGGTGTGGACTCGAGCTCCTACAATGAGCAGTTCTTC.

This clonotype was observed at least ten times. The chain links TRBV6-1 to TRBJ1-1, with D possibly being TRBD1 (5 bases). V was shortened by 3 bases and J by 3 bases, with 5 bases between the two germline ends. The CDR3 runs to 12 residues. Germline CDR1 is MNHNS and CDR2 is SASEGT. The CDR3 DNA sequence: TGTGCCAGCAGTGACAGGGACACTGAAGCTTTCTTT. Its translation: CASSDRDTEAFF.

V and J are TRBV11-1 and TRBJ2-3; TRBD2 matches at 7 bases. The trim removed 1 base at V and 8 bases at J, leaving 12 bases unmatched. The CDR3 sequence is 16 residues long. Per the germline V gene, CDR1 is SGHAT and CDR2 is FQDESV (reference sequence). The CDR3: CASSLGTRGPKGTQYF. CDR3 DNA: TGTGCCAGCAGCTTAGGGACTAGAGGGCCGAAGGGTACGCAGTATTTT.

The chain recombines TRBV20-1 with TRBJ2-1, with 8 bases lining up with TRBD1. The CDR3 runs to 15 residues. Germline trimming cut 6 bases from V and 0 bases from J; bases unmatched to any gene: 7. The germline V gene encodes CDR1 DFQATT and CDR2 SNEGSKA (reference sequence). This CDR3 reads CSAPHRGFSYNEQFF. The CDR3 nucleotides are TGCAGTGCACCTCACAGGGGGTTCTCCTACAATGAGCAGTTCTTC.

This chain's CDR3 is CATSDSSAMKETQYF. DNA for the CDR3: TGTGCCACCAGTGATAGCAGCGCAATGAAAGAGACCCAGTACTTC. The chain couples TRBV24-1 to TRBJ2-5; unclear D gene. V was pared by 3 bases and J by 3 bases, with 13 bases between. The CDR3 length is 15 residues. Germline loops: CDR1 KGHDR, CDR2 SFDVKD.

The chain carries TRBV19 and TRBJ2-7; 8 nucleotides agree with TRBD1. The CDR3 has 15 residues. V was clipped by 4 bases and J by 4 bases; unmatched bases: 9. Germline CDR1 reads LNHDA; CDR2 reads SQIVND (reference sequence). CDR3: CASSTQWTGSYEQYF. CDR3 nucleotides: TGTGCCAGTAGTACACAATGGACAGGGTCTTACGAGCAGTACTTC.

DNA for the CDR3: TGTGCCAGCGGGGGGGGTAGTCAGCCCCAGCATTTT. Amino acids: CASGGGSQPQHF. This chain joins TRBV9 and TRBJ1-5; maybe TRBD1 (5 bases). This CDR3 region has 12 residues. Per the germline V gene, CDR1 is SGDLS and CDR2 is YYNGEE. The V and J ends lost 7 bases and 6 bases respectively, with 11 bases between them.

Comments on this clonotype: Being one base from a much bigger clone, this may be a read error. V usage is TRBV20-1 and J usage is TRBJ2-5; 8 bases align to TRBD2. Germline trimming cut 5 bases from V and 3 bases from J; bases unmatched to any gene: 5. The CDR3 is 13 residues long. Germline assignment: CDR1 DFQATT and CDR2 SNEGSKA (reference sequence). CDR3 protein: CSARGGQKETQYF. In nucleotides, the CDR3 is TGCAGTGCTCGCGGGGGGCAAAAAGAGACCCAGTACTTC.

The gene calls are TRBV20-1 and TRBJ2-7; maybe TRBD1 (5 bases). V dropped 4 bases and J dropped 1 base, with 11 bases sitting between them. The length of the CDR3 is 13 residues. Germline V gives CDR1 DFQATT, CDR2 SNEGSKA (reference sequence). The CDR3 is CSATWGLSYEQYF. In nucleotides, the CDR3 is TGCAGTGCTACGTGGGGCCTGTCCTACGAGCAGTACTTC.

With regard to this clonotype: Possible read error: a much larger clone is one base away. The rearrangement joins TRBV6-1 to TRBJ1-2; D call uncertain. Trimming stripped 0 bases from V and 7 bases from J, with 15 bases between. Germline V gene lookup returns CDR1 MNHNS and CDR2 SASEGT. The CDR3 contains 15 residues. CDR3 protein: CASSEAPGGAVGYTF. The CDR3 DNA follows: TGTGCCAGCAGTGAAGCGCCGGGAGGAGCTGTTGGCTACACCTTC.

The genes are TRBV15 and TRBJ2-7; 8 bases match TRBD1. The J segment lost 3 bases and the V segment lost 3 bases, leaving 10 bases of the junction unmatched. CDR3 size: 16 residues. Germline V gives CDR1 LNHNV, CDR2 YYDKDF (reference sequence). CDR3 residues: CATSSEAGTGLYEQYF. In nucleotides, the CDR3 is TGTGCCACCAGCAGTGAGGCCGGGACAGGTCTCTACGAGCAGTACTTC.

As concerns this clonotype: Its ends do not fully match the called genes, so a read error is possible. The genes are TRBV5-4 and TRBJ1-1, with D perhaps TRBD1 (5 bases). Germline V gene sequence: CDR1 SGHNT, CDR2 YYREEE (reference sequence). This CDR3 has 18 residues. CDR3 sequence reads: CASGYGPGRDSMNTEAFF. CDR3 sequence (DNA): TGTGCCAGCGGCTACGGACCGGGACGGGATTCCATGAACACTGAGGCTTTCTTT.